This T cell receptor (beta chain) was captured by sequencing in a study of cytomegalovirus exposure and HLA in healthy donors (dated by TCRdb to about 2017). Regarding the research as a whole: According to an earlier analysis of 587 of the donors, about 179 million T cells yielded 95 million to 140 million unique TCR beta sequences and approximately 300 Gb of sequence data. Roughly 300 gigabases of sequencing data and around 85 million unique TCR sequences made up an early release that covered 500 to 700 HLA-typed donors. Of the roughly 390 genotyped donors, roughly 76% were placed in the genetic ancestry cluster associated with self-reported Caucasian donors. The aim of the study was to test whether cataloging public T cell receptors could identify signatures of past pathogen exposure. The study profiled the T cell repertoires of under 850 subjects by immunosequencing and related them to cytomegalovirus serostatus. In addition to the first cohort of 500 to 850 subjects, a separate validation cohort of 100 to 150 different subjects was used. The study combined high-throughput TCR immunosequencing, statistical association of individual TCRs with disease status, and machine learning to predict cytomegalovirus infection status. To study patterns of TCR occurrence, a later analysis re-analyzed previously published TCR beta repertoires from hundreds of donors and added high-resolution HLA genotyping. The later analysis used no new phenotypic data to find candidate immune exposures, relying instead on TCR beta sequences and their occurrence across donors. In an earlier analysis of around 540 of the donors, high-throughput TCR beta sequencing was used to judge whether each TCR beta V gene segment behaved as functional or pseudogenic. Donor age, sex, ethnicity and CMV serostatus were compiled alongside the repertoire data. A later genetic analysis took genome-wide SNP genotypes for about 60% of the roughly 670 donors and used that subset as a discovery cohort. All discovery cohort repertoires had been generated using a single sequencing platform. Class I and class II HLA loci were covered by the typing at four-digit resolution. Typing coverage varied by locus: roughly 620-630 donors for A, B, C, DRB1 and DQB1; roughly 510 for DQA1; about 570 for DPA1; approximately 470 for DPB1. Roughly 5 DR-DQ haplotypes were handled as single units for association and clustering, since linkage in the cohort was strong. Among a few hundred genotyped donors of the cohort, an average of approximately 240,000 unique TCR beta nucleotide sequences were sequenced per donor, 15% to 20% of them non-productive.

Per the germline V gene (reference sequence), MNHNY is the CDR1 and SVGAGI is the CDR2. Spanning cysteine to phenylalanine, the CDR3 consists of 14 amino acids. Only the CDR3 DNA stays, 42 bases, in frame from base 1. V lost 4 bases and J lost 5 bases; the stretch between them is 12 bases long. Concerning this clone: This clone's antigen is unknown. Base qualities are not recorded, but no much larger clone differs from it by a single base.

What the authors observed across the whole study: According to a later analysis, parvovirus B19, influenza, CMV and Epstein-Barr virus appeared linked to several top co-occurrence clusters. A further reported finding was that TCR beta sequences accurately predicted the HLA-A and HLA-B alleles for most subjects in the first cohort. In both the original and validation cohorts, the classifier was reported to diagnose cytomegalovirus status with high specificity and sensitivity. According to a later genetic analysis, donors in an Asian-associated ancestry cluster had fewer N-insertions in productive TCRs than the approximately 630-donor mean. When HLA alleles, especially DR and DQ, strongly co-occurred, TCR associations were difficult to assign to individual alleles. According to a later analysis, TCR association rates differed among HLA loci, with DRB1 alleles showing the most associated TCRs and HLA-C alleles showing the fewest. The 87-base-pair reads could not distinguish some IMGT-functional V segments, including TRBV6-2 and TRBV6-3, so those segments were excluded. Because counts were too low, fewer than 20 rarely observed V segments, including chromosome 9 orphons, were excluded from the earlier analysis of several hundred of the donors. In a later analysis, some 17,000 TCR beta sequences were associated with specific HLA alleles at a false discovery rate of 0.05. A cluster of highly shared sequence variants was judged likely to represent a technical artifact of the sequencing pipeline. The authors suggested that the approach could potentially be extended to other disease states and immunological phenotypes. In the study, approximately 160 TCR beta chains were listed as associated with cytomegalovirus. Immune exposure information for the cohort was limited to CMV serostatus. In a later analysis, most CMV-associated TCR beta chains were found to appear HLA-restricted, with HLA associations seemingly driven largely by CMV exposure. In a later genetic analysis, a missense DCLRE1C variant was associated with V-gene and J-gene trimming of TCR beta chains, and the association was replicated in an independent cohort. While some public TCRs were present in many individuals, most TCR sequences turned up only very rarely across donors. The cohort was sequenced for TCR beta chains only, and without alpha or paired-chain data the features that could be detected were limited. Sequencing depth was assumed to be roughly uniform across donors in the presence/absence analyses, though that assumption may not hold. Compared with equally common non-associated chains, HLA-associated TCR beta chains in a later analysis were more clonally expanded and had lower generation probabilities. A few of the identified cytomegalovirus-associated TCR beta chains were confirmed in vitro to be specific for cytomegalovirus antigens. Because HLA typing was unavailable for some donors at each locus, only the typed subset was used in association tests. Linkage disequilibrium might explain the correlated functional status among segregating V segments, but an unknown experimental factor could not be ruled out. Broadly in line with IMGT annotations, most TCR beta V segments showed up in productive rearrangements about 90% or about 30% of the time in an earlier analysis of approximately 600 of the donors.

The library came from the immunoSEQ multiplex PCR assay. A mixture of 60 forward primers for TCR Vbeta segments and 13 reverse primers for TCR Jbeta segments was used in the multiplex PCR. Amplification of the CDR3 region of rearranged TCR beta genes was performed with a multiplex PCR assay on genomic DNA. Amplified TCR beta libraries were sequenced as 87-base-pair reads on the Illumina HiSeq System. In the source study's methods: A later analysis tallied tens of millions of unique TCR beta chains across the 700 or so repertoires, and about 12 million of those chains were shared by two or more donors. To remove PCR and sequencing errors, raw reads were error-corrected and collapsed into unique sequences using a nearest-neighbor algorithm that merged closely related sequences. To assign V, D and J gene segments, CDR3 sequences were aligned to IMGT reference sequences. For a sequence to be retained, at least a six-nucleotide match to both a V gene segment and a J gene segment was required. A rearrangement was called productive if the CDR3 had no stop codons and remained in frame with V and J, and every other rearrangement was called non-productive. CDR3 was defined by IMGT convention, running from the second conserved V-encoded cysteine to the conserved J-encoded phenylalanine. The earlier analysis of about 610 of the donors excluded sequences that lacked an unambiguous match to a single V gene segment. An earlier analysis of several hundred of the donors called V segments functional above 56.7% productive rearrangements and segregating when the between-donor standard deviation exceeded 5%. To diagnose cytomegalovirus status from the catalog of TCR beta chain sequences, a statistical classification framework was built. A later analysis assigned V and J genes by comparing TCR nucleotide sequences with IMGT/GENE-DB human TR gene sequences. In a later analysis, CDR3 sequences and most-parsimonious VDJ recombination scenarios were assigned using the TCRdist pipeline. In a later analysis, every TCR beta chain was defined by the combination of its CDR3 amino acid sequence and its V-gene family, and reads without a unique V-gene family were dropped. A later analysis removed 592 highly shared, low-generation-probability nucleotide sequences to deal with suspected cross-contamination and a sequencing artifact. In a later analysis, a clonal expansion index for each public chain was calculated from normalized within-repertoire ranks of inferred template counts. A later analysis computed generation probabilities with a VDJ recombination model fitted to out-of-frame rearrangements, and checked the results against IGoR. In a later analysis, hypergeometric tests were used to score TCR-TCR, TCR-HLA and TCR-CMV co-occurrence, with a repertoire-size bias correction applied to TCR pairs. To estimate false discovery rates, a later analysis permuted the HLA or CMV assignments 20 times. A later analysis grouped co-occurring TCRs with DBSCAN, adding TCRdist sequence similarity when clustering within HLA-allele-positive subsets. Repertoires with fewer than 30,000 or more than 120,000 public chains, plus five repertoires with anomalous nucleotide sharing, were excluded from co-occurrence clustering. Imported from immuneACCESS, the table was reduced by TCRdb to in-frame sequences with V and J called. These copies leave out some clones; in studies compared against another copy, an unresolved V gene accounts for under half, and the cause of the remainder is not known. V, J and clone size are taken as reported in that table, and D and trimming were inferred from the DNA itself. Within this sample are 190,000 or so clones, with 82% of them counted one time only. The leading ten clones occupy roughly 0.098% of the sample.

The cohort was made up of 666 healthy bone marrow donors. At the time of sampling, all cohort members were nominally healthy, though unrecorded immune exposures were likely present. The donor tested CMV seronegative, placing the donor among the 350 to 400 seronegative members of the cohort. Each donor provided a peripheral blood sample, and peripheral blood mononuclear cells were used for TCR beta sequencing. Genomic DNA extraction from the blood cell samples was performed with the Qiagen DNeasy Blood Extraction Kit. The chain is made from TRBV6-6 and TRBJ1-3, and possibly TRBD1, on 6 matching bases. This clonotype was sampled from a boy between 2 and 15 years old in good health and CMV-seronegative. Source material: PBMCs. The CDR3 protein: CASSSQGRRNTIYF. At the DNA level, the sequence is TGTGCCAGCAGTTCTCAGGGGCGGCGAAACACCATATATTTT.